This T cell receptor (beta chain) is drawn from a study of T cell responses to AZD1222 COVID-19 vaccine. Trimming removed 1 base from V and 5 bases from J, with 5 bases in between. This CDR3 is built from 12 residues. Germline assignment: CDR1 KGHSY and CDR2 FQNENV. This table comes from immunoSEQ multiplex PCR, and its TCRdb copy is limited to in-frame clones, with some not included. This sample yields fewer than 200,000 clones, of which more than 75% are seen a single time; 4% to 4.5% belongs to the top ten. Sequences were derived from peripheral blood, sampled 28 days after the second AZD1222 dose. The receptor was isolated from an adult who received the AZD1222 COVID-19 vaccine. The chain has TRBV16 and TRBJ1-2; D unresolved. The chain's CDR3 is CASSQYQYGYTF. The CDR3 DNA reads TGTGCCAGCAGCCAATATCAGTATGGCTACACCTTC.